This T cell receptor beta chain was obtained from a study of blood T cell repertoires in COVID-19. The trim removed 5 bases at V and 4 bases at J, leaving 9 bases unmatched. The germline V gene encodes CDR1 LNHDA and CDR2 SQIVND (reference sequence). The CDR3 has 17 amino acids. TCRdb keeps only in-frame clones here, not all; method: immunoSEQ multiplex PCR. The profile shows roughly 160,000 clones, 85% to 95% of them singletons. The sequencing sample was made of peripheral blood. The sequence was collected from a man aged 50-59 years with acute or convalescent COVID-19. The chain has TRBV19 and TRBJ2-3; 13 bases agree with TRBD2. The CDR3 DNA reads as TGTGCCAGTAGTGCCGCCACTAGCGGGGGGGCAGCAGATACGCAGTATTTT. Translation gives CASSAATSGGAADTQYF.